The clone carrying this T cell receptor beta chain was counted many times. This sample was taken from a study of T cells in Graves' hyperthyroidism and ophthalmopathy. Study background: Peripheral blood was taken when the disease was first diagnosed, before any treatment began.

At least 3 on the Clinical Activity Score was recorded for ophthalmopathy patients, who also had NOSPECS grade at least 4 and duration under 3 months. The diagnoses drew upon clinical symptoms, serum thyroxine and TRAb, thyroid ultrasound and orbital computed tomography. This CDR3 spans 15 amino acids. V was shortened by 4 bases and J by 4 bases, with 17 bases between the two germline ends. CDR1 and CDR2 from the germline V gene are SGHRS and YFSETQ. Regions amplified from RNA transcripts were the TCR beta CDR3 regions. A first-round RT-PCR of the TCR CDR3 used the HTBI primer set. A single record per CDR3 protein comes from TCRdb applying MiXCR to the multiplex PCR reads. The table includes about 640,000 distinct CDR3 sequences, roughly 20% detected once.

The V call is TRBV5-1, the J call TRBJ1-2; D may be TRBD1 (6 bases). The sequenced material came from blood. The TCR originated in a man aged 25 to 40 with Graves' ophthalmopathy. As DNA, the CDR3 is TGCGCCAGCAGCCCGGGACACCAAAGGAGCTATGGCTACACCTTC. Translated, it gives CASSPGHQRSYGYTF.